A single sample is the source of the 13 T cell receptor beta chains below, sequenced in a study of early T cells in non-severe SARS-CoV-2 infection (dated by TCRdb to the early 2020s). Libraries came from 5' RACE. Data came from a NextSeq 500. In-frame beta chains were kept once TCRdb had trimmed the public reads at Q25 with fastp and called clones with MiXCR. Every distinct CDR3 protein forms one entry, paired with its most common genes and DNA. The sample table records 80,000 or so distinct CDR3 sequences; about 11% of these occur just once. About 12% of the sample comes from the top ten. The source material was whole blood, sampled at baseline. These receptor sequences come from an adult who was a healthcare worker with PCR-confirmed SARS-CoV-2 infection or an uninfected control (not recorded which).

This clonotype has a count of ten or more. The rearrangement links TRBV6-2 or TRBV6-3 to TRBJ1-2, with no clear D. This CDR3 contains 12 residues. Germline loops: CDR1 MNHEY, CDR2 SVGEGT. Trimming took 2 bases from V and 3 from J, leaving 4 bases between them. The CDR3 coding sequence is TGTGCCAGCAGTTACGGGGACTATGGCTACACCTTC. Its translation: CASSYGDYGYTF.

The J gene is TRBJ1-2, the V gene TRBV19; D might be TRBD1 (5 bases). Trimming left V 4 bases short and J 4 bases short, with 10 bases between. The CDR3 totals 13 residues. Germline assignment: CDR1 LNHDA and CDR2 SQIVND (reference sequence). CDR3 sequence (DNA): TGTGCCAGTAGTAGTCTAGGGGCCTATGGCTACACCTTC. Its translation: CASSSLGAYGYTF. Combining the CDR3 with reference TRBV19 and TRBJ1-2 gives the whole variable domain DGGITQSPKYLFRKEGQNVTLSCEQNLNHDAMYWYRQDPGQGLRLIYYSQIVNDFQKGDIAEGYSVSREKKESFPLTVTSAQKNPTAFYLCASSSLGAYGYTFGSGTRLTVV.

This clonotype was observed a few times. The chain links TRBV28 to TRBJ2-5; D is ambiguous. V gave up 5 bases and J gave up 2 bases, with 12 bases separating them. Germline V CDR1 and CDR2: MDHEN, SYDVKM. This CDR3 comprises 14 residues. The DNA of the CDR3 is TGTGCCAGCAGTGAGCCATGGCTACAAGAGACCCAGTACTTC. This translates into CASSEPWLQETQYF.

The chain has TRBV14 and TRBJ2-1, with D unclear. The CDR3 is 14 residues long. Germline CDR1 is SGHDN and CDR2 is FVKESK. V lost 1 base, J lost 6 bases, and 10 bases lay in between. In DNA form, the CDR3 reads TGTGCCAGCAGCCAAGTCGTAGGTGCCAATGAGCAGTTCTTC. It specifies CASSQVVGANEQFF.

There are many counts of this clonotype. The CDR3: CASSNKLAAIYEQYF. CDR3 in DNA: TGTGCCAGCAGCAACAAACTAGCGGCCATTTACGAGCAGTACTTC. The chain joins TRBV11-2 to TRBJ2-7; TRBD2 matches at 8 bases. V dropped 5 bases and J dropped 4; count of bases not matched to a gene: 10. The germline CDR1 and CDR2 sequences are SGHAT and FQNNGV. The CDR3 is made up of 15 amino acids. Looking up the rest from reference TRBV11-2 and TRBJ2-7 gives the full variable domain: EAGVAQSPRYKIIEKRQSVAFWCNPISGHATLYWYQQILGQGPKLLIQFQNNGVVDDSQLPKDRFSAERLKGVDSTLKIQPAKLEDSAVYLCASSNKLAAIYEQYFGPGTRLTVT.

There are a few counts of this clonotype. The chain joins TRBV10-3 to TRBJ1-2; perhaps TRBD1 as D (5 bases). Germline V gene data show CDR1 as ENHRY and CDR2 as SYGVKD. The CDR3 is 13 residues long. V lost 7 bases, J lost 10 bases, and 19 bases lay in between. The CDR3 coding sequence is TGTGCCATCACCGACATGGGGGGTTGGGACTACACCTTC. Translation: CAITDMGGWDYTF.

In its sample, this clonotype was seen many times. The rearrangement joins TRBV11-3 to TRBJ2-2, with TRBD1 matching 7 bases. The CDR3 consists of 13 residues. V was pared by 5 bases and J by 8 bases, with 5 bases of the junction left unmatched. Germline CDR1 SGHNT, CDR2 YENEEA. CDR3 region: CASSDTGAGELFF. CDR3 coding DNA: TGTGCCAGCAGCGACACAGGGGCTGGGGAGCTGTTTTTT.

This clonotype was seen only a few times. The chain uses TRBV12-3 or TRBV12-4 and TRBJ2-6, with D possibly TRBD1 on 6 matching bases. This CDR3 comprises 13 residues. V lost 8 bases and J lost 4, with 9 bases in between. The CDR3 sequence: CASAGTGANVLTF. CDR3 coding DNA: TGTGCCAGCGCAGGGACAGGGGCCAACGTCCTGACTTTC.

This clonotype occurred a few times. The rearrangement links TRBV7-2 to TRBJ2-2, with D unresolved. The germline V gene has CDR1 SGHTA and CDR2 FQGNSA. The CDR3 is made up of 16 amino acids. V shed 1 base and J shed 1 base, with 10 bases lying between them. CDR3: CASSLEFRENTGELFF. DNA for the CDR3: TGTGCCAGCAGCTTAGAGTTTAGGGAGAACACCGGGGAGCTGTTTTTT.

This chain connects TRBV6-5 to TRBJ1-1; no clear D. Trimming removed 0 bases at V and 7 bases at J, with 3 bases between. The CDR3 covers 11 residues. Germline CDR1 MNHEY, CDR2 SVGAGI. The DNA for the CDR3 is TGTGCCAGCAGTTACTCAAGTGAAGCTTTCTTT. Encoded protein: CASSYSSEAFF.

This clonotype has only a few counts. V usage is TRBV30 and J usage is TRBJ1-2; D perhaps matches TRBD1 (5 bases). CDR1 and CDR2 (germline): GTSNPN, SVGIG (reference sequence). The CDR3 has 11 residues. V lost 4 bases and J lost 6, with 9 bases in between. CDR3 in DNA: TGTGCCTGGACAGGGTATAATGGCTACACCTTC. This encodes CAWTGYNGYTF.

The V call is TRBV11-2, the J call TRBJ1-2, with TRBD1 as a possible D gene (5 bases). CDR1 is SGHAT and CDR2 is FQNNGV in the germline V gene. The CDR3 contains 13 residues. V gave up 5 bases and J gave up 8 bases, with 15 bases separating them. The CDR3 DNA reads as TGTGCCAGCAGCACAGGACGGGCGGGAGGCTACACCTTC. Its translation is CASSTGRAGGYTF.

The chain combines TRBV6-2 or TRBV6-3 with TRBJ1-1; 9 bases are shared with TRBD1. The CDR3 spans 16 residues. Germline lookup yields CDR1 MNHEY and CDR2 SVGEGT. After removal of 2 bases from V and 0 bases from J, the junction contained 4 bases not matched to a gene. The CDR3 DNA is TGTGCCAGCAGTTACCCACAGGGGGCGGTGAACACTGAAGCTTTCTTT. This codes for CASSYPQGAVNTEAFF.